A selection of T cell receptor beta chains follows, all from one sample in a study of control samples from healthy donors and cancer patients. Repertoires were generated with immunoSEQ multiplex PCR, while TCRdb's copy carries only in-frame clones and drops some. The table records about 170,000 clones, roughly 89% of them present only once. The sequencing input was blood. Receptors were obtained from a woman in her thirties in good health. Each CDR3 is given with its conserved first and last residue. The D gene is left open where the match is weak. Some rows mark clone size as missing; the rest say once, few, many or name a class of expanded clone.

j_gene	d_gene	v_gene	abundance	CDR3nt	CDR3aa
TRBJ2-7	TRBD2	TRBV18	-	TGTGCCAGCTCTCCCGGGACTAGCGACGAGCAGTACTTC	CASSPGTSDEQYF
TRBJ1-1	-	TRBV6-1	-	TGTGCCAGCAGTGAACCATACTACACAACGGACACTGAAGCTTTCTTT	CASSEPYYTTDTEAFF
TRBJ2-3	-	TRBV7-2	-	TGTGCCAGCAGCTTAAGTCCCGCTAGCACAGATACGCAGTATTTT	CASSLSPASTDTQYF
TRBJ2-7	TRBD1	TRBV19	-	TGTGCCAGTAGTGGCCCGGGACAGGGCCTCTACGAGCAGTACTTC	CASSGPGQGLYEQYF
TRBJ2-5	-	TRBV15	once	TGTGCCACCAGCAGCCAGTACCAAGAGACCCAGTACTTC	CATSSQYQETQYF
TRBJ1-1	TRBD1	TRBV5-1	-	TGCGCCAGCAGCCAACAGGGGGCCGACACTGAAGCTTTCTTT	CASSQQGADTEAFF
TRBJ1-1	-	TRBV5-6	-	TGTGCCAGCAGCGGTCCGGGAGAAAACACTGAAGCTTTCTTT	CASSGPGENTEAFF
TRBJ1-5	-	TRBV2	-	TGTGCCAGCAGGGGGGATCGACAGCCCCAGCATTTT	CASRGDRQPQHF
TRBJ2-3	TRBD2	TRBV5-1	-	TGCGCCAGCAGCTTGATAGCGGGGGCCACAGATACGCAGTATTTT	CASSLIAGATDTQYF
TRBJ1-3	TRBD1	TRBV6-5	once	TGTGCCAGCAGTAACCGGGACAGAGGAAACACCATATATTTT	CASSNRDRGNTIYF
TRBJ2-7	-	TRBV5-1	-	TGCGCCAGCAGCTTGGGAGGGGGTGAAGAGCAGTACTTC	CASSLGGGEEQYF
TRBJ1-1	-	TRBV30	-	TGTGCCTGGAGTGTCGCCGGGAACACTGAAGCTTTCTTT	CAWSVAGNTEAFF
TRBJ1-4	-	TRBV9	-	TGTGCCAGCAGCGCACAAGGGGAAAAACTGTTTTTT	CASSAQGEKLFF
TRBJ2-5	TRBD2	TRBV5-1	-	TGCGCCAGCAGCTCTAGCGGGGGACAAGAGACCCAGTACTTC	CASSSSGGQETQYF
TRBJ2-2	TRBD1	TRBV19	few	TGTGCCAGTACCGAAACAGGGGACACCGGGGAGCTGTTTTTT	CASTETGDTGELFF
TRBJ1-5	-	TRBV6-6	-	TGTGCCAGCAGGACGGTCAATCAGCCCCAGCATTTT	CASRTVNQPQHF
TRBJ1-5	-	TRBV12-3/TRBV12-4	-	TGTGCCAGCAGTCAGGGCCTTAGTCAGCCCCAGCATTTT	CASSQGLSQPQHF
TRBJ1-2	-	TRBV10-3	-	TGTGCCATCAGTGAAGGCCTAGCTAACTATGGCTACACCTTC	CAISEGLANYGYTF
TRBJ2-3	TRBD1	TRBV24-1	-	TGTGCCACCAGTGAGGGGACAGGGGGAAGCACAGATACGCAGTATTTT	CATSEGTGGSTDTQYF
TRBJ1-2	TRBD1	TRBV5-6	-	TGTGCCAGCAGGGAACAGGGGGCGAACTATGGCTACACCTTC	CASREQGANYGYTF
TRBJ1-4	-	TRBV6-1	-	TGTGCCAGCAGTGAATCAGAGAATGAAAAACTGTTTTTT	CASSESENEKLFF